The source of this T cell receptor (beta chain) is a study of CD8 T cells in ankylosing spondylitis. A word on this clonotype: What it recognizes is unknown.

Trimming pared 4 bases from V and 3 bases from J, leaving 21 bases between. The germline V gene has CDR1 SEHNR and CDR2 FQNEAQ (reference sequence). This CDR3 is 17 amino acids long. Study outcomes and limitations: Clones linked to the disease showed a CD8+ phenotype. They occurred at relatively low frequencies in peripheral blood. Blood of patients with ankylosing spondylitis appeared to be characterized by a TCR beta motif of several highly homologous variants. Reportedly, significant enrichment of disease-linked clones occurred in matched ankylosing spondylitis synovial fluid.

In making TCR beta libraries, quantitative 5'-RACE with molecular barcodes was used. TCRdb reanalysed the 5' RACE reads using MiXCR and keeps one entry per CDR3 protein. The repertoire holds fewer than 250,000 distinct CDR3 sequences, 32% seen once, with roughly 4.2% in the top ten. The source material was blood, either unsorted or a sorted T cell fraction (not recorded which). This receptor was taken from a male donor with ankylosing spondylitis or in good health (not recorded which). This sequence joins TRBV7-9 and TRBJ1-2; D possibly corresponds to TRBD1 (6 bases). The chain's CDR3 is CASSWPTGGQGDYGYTF. CDR3 sequence (DNA): TGTGCCAGCAGCTGGCCGACCGGGGGGCAAGGGGACTATGGCTACACCTTC.